Here is one T cell receptor (beta chain) with its context. Its antigen is undetermined. This record comes from a study of CXCR3-negative and CXCR3-positive naive CD8 T cells. The CDR3 sequence is 14 residues long. Germline assignment: CDR1 MNHNY and CDR2 SVGAGI (reference sequence). Overall study results and limits: Similar TRBV-TRBJ usage characterized naive CXCR3-negative and CXCR3-positive cells; memory cells differed. TRB CDR3 properties were used to infer TCR strength, and surface CD5 was comparable between naive subsets. High diversity, comparable across both naive subsets, contrasted with much lower diversity in memory CD8+ cells.

UMI-tagged TRB cDNA libraries were built via 5' RACE. TCRdb reprocessed the 5' RACE reads and reports one entry per CDR3 protein, with no DNA. This sample lists 100,000 to 150,000 distinct CDR3 sequences; its ten largest clones have approximately 0.29%. The chain carries TRBV6-6 and TRBJ2-2. This TCR derives from a human donor in good health. Some clones in this sample may be carry-over from other donors' samples. The sequenced material came from naive CXCR3- CD8+ T cells from blood. Subset: CD45RO-CCR7+CD27+CD95- naive CD8+ T cells lacking CXCR3 (TNR3-). The CDR3 protein is CASSYSRVAGELFF.